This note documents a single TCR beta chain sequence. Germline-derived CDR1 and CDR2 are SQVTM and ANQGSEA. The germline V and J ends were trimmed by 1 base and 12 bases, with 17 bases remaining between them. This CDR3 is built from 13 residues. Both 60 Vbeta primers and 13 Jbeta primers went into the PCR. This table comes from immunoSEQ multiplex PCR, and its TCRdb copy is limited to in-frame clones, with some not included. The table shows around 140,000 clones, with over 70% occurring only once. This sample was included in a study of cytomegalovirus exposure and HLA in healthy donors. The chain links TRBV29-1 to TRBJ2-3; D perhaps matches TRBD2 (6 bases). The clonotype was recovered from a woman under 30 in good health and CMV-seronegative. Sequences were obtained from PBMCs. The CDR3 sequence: CSVEVDRDSFQYF. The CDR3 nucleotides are TGCAGCGTTGAAGTAGACCGGGACTCTTTTCAGTATTTT.